These 2 T cell receptor beta chains were all obtained from the same sample, sequenced in a study of blood T cell repertoires in COVID-19. Measured with immunoSEQ multiplex PCR; TCRdb has only the in-frame clones, and not every one. The sample shows about 300,000 clones, roughly 86% of them seen only once. The sequenced material came from peripheral blood. The receptors were gathered from a woman in her 30s with COVID-19, enrolled during active disease.

The chain carries TRBV4-1 and TRBJ1-5, with 7 bases that match TRBD1. In germline, CDR1 is MGHRA, CDR2 YSYEKL. The CDR3 length is 15 residues. J was trimmed by 5 bases and V by 0 bases; bases with no gene match: 4. The CDR3 loop reads CASSQEGQLDQPQHF. In DNA form, the CDR3 reads TGCGCCAGCAGCCAAGAGGGACAGCTTGATCAGCCCCAGCATTTT.

The V gene is TRBV18, the J gene TRBJ1-4, with TRBD1 identical over 8 bases. Germline values: CDR1 KGHSH, CDR2 LQKENI. Germline trimming cut 5 bases from V and 12 bases from J; bases unmatched to any gene: 11. CDR3 length: 14 amino acids. CDR3 nucleotides: TGTGCCAGCTCAGCCGGGACAGGAAGTGTAGAACTGTTTTTT. This translates into CASSAGTGSVELFF.